This T cell receptor (beta chain) appears in the sequencing data of a study of blood T cell repertoires in COVID-19. Generated by immunoSEQ multiplex PCR, the TCRdb table keeps only in-frame clones and is missing some. The sample has 74,000 or so clones, about 91% seen once. This CDR3 is 13 amino acids long. V shed 2 bases and J shed 2 bases, with 7 bases lying between them. Germline CDR1 and CDR2: MNHEY and SVGEGT. This receptor was identified in a man over 45 with active COVID-19. The sample consisted of peripheral blood. J is TRBJ2-7 and V is TRBV6-2 or TRBV6-3; D gene unclear. CDR3 nucleotide sequence: TGTGCCAGCAGTTACCTACCCCCCTACGAGCAGTACTTC. This gives the protein CASSYLPPYEQYF.